This TCR beta chain was recorded in a study of T-cell reconstitution after alpha-beta-depleted transplantation in children. Trimming removed 1 base from V and 2 bases from J, with 5 bases in between. There are 13 residues in the CDR3. Germline V CDR1 and CDR2: SGHTA, FQGNSA. A TCRbeta library incorporating unique molecular identifiers was prepared. TCRdb used MiXCR to reprocess the PCR reads, holding one entry per CDR3 protein. The sample contains hundreds of thousands of distinct CDR3 sequences, roughly 14% of which appear only once. Notes on the study in general: A year had passed since transplant, and T-cell counts and diversity by then came mostly from newly produced T cells. Where alpha-beta T cells came from about two months after transplant was reportedly several hundred expanded graft clones. Some patients' high day-60 TCRbeta diversity was traced to surviving recipient T cells and thymic progenitors.

This clonotype was counted ten times or more. The antigen remains unidentified. This TCR was sampled from a girl aged 2 to 9 with congenital amegakaryocytic thrombocytopenia, due to receive a stem cell transplant. The chain uses TRBV7-2 and TRBJ1-2; the D is unclear. Sample: PBMCs, taken before TCRalphabeta/CD19-depleted stem cell transplant. CDR3 in amino acids: CASSLGVNYGYTF. CDR3 DNA sequence: TGTGCCAGCAGCTTAGGGGTCAACTATGGCTACACCTTC.